This TCR beta chain was profiled in a study of CD8+CD57+ T cells in acquired aplastic anemia. Across the study: Sorted CD4+ and CD8+ cells gave an average of approximately 3.4 ug of DNA.

Genomic DNA constituted the template upon which TCR beta VDJ and CDR3 profiling was performed. TCRdb used MiXCR to reprocess the reads, holding one entry per CDR3 protein. The sample yields some 140,000 distinct CDR3 sequences, 52% seen once. From germline, CDR1 is LNHDA and CDR2 SQIVND (reference sequence). This CDR3 spans 19 amino acids. Trimming cost V 6 bases and J 1 base, with 27 bases left between them. The sequenced patients had an expansion of CD8+CD57+ cells seen by flow cytometry. The source is a human donor with aplastic anemia. The rearrangement links TRBV19 to TRBJ1-2; D might be TRBD1 (6 bases). Sequenced sample: sorted CD4+, CD8+, or CD8+CD57+ T cells (not recorded which) from PBMCs. The CDR3 is CASRGRSAQGRGGNYGYTF. Here the CDR3 DNA reads TGTGCCAGTAGAGGCCGATCCGCACAGGGAAGAGGGGGTAACTATGGCTACACCTTC. The full variable domain, in which reference TRBV19 and TRBJ1-2 provide the parts outside the CDR3, is DGGITQSPKYLFRKEGQNVTLSCEQNLNHDAMYWYRQDPGQGLRLIYYSQIVNDFQKGDIAEGYSVSREKKESFPLTVTSAQKNPTAFYLCASRGRSAQGRGGNYGYTFGSGTRLTVV.